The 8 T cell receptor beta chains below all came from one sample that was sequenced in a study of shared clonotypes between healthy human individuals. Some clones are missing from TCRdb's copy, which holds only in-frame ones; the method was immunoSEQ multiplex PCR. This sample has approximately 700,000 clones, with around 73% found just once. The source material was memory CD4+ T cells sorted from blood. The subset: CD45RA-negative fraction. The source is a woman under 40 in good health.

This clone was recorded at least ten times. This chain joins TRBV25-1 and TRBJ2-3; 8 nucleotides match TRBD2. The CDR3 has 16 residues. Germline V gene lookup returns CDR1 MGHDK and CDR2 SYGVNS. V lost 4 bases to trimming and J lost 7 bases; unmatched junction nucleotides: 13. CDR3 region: CASSAFRRGVDNTQYF. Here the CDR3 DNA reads TGTGCCAGCAGTGCATTCCGGCGGGGGGTGGATAATACGCAGTATTTT. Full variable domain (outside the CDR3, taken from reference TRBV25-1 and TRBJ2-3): EADIYQTPRYLVIGTGKKITLECSQTMGHDKMYWYQQDPGMELHLIHYSYGVNSTEKGDLSSESTVSRIRTEHFPLTLESARPSHTSQYLCASSAFRRGVDNTQYFGPGTRLTVL.

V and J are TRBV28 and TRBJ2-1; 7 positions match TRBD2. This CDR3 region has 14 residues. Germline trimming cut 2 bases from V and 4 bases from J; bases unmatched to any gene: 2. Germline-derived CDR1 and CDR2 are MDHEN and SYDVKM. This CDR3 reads CASSLSGEYNEQFF. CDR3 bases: TGTGCCAGCAGTTTAAGCGGGGAATACAATGAGCAGTTCTTC. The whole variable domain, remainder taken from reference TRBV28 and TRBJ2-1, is DVKVTQSSRYLVKRTGEKVFLECVQDMDHENMFWYRQDPGLGLRLIYFSYDVKMKEKGDIPEGYSVSREKKERFSLILESASTNQTSMYLCASSLSGEYNEQFFGPGTRLTVL.

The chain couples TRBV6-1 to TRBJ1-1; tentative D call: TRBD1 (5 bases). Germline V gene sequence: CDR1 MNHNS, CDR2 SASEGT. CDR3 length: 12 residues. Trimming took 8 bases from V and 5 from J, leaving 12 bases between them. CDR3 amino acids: CASAWGVTEAFF. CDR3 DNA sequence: TGTGCCAGCGCATGGGGGGTAACTGAAGCTTTCTTT.

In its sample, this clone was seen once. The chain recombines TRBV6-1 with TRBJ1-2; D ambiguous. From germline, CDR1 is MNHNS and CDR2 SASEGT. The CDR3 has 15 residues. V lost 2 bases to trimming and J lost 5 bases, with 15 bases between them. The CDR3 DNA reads TGTGCCAGCAGTGAAATGGATACAGAAAGTTATGGCTACACCTTC. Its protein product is CASSEMDTESYGYTF.

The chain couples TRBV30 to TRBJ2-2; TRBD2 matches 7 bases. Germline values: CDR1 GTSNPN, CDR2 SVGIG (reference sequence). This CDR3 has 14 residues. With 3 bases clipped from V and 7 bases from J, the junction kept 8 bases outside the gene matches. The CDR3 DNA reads TGTGCCTGGAGCGCTAGCGGAGGGGTCGGGGAGCTGTTTTTT. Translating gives CAWSASGGVGELFF.

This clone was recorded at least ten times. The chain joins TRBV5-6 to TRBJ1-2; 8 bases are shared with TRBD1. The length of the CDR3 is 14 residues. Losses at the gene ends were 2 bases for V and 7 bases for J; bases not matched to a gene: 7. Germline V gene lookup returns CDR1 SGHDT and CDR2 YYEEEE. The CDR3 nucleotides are TGTGCCAGCAGCTTCTCCGACAGGGGCTTTGGCTACACCTTC. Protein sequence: CASSFSDRGFGYTF.

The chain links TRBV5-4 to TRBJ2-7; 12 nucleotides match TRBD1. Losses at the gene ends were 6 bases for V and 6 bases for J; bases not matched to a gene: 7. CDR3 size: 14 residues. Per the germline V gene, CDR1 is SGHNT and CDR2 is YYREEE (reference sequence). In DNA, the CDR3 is TGTGCCAGCACGAAGGGGACAGGGGGCCCCGAGCAGTACTTC. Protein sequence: CASTKGTGGPEQYF.

The DNA of the CDR3 is TGTGCCAGCAGTCCCAGCACAGGGCAGCAAGACAATCAGCCCCAGCATTTT. It codes for CASSPSTGQQDNQPQHF. V usage is TRBV28 and J usage is TRBJ1-5, with a weak D call TRBD1 (6 bases). The V gene's germline CDR1 is MDHEN and CDR2 SYDVKM. The V and J ends lost 5 bases and 3 bases respectively, with 20 bases between them. The CDR3 covers 17 residues. Full variable domain (remainder filled in from reference TRBV28 and TRBJ1-5): DVKVTQSSRYLVKRTGEKVFLECVQDMDHENMFWYRQDPGLGLRLIYFSYDVKMKEKGDIPEGYSVSREKKERFSLILESASTNQTSMYLCASSPSTGQQDNQPQHFGDGTRLSIL.